This T cell receptor beta chain was captured in a study of cytomegalovirus exposure and HLA in healthy donors. Method: immunoSEQ multiplex PCR; TCRdb's copy keeps in-frame clones and lacks some. This sample has about 350,000 clones, with roughly 87% found just once. Worth noting for this clone: The antigen is undetermined.

The CDR3 spans 14 residues. Germline V gene sequence: CDR1 MNHEY, CDR2 SVGAGI. V was cut by 0 bases and J by 6 bases, with 10 bases left in between. General study results and limits: Around 160 TCR beta chains were listed as cytomegalovirus-associated. Under in vitro conditions, three CMV-associated chains were confirmed as specific for CMV antigens. Reportedly, cytomegalovirus status was diagnosed with high sensitivity and specificity. It was found in a later analysis that first-cohort TCR clusters tended to co-occur in the 100 to 150 validation repertoires.

The chain carries TRBV6-5 and TRBJ2-3; possibly TRBD2 for D (5 bases). The sample taken for sequencing was PBMCs. The sequence came from a woman under 40 in good health and CMV-seropositive. DNA of the CDR3: TGTGCCAGCAGTTACTCGAGGGTCCCGGATACGCAGTATTTT. Translating it yields CASSYSRVPDTQYF.